The 20 T cell receptor beta chains below were found in one sample sequenced in a study of glioma-infiltrating T cells. Using RNA template, CDR3s of TCR alpha and beta were amplified with iRepertoire arm-PCR. TCRdb used MiXCR to reprocess the multiplex PCR reads, holding one entry per CDR3 protein. The table has around 130,000 distinct CDR3 sequences, 24% seen once; the top ten hold over 25%. The sample consisted of glioma tissue, nonneoplastic brain tissue, or PBMCs (not recorded which). The receptors shown here come from a human donor with low-grade glioma or glioblastoma, undergoing nonglioma brain surgery, or in good health (not recorded which).

This chain joins TRBV19 and TRBJ2-5, with 12 positions matching TRBD1. The CDR3 is made up of 15 amino acids. V was clipped by 6 bases and J by 5 bases; unmatched bases: 7. In germline, CDR1 is LNHDA, CDR2 SQIVND (reference sequence). The CDR3 sequence is CASRTGQGAVETQYF. CDR3 in DNA: TGTGCCAGTAGAACGGGACAGGGGGCCGTTGAGACCCAGTACTTC.

The chain employs TRBV6-1 and TRBJ2-1; TRBD1 matches at 9 bases. V shed 5 bases and J 10 bases; nucleotides not matched to a gene: 12. CDR3 length: 15 amino acids. Germline values: CDR1 MNHNS, CDR2 SASEGT. The CDR3 loop reads CASSFRGTGTWEQFF. Here the CDR3 DNA reads TGTGCCAGCAGTTTCCGAGGGACAGGGACGTGGGAGCAGTTCTTC.

This clonotype was counted at least ten times. The chain joins TRBV20-1 to TRBJ1-3; tentatively, D is TRBD1 (5 bases). This CDR3 has 16 amino acids. The germline CDR1 and CDR2 sequences are DFQATT and SNEGSKA (reference sequence). Trimming took 0 bases from V and 2 from J, leaving 14 bases between them. The CDR3 spells CSARDLTATAGNTIYF. The DNA of the CDR3 is TGCAGTGCTAGAGATTTGACAGCGACAGCTGGAAACACCATATATTTT.

Many counts were recorded for this clonotype. This chain links TRBV3-1 with TRBJ1-1, with D hard to call. Trimming left V 0 bases short and J 2 bases short, with 10 bases between. Per germline, CDR1 LGHDT and CDR2 YNNKEL (reference sequence). The length of the CDR3 is 15 residues. The DNA of the CDR3 is TGTGCCAGCAGCCAAGATTGGGCAGGAAACACTGAAGCTTTCTTT. The encoded protein is CASSQDWAGNTEAFF. Using reference TRBV3-1 and TRBJ1-1 for the parts outside the CDR3, the full variable domain is DTAVSQTPKYLVTQMGNDKSIKCEQNLGHDTMYWYKQDSKKFLKIMFSYNNKELIINETVPNRFSPKSPDKAHLNLHINSLELGDSAVYFCASSQDWAGNTEAFFGQGTRLTVV.

This clonotype was observed a few times. The chain uses TRBV20-1 and TRBJ2-2; either TRBD1 or TRBD2 may fit D (5 bases each). Trimming took 4 bases from V and 1 from J, leaving 10 bases between them. Germline values: CDR1 DFQATT, CDR2 SNEGSKA (reference sequence). This CDR3 region has 14 residues. This CDR3 is CSAIRDRNTGELFF. CDR3 sequence (DNA): TGCAGTGCTATCCGGGACCGGAACACCGGGGAGCTGTTTTTT.

The CDR3 reads CASSPGTHYEQYV. In DNA form, the CDR3 reads TGTGCCAGCTCCCCCGGGACGCACTACGAGCAGTACGTC. V gene TRBV18 combines with J gene TRBJ2-7; D is tentatively TRBD1 or TRBD2 (5 bases each). CDR1 and CDR2 (germline): KGHSH, LQKENI. The length of the CDR3 is 13 residues. V was shortened by 6 bases and J by 3 bases, with 12 bases between the two germline ends.

This clonotype was counted only a few times. This rearrangement joins TRBV20-1 to TRBJ1-3; D is perhaps TRBD1 (5 bases). The CDR3 length is 15 residues. The V end was cut by 0 bases, the J end by 7 bases, with 16 bases between. Germline loops: CDR1 DFQATT, CDR2 SNEGSKA (reference sequence). CDR3 sequence reads: CSARDPTGAVNTIYF. Here the CDR3 DNA reads TGCAGTGCTAGAGATCCAACAGGAGCGGTGAACACCATATATTTT.

J is TRBJ1-6 and V is TRBV28; D gene ambiguous. Germline assignment: CDR1 MDHEN and CDR2 SYDVKM. CDR3 size: 14 residues. The V end lost 6 bases, the J end lost 14 bases, and 20 bases lay between the germline ends. CDR3 protein: CASSSSTAPRTLHF. The CDR3, as DNA: TGTGCCAGCAGCTCAAGCACCGCTCCAAGGACCCTCCACTTT.

This clonotype was seen repeatedly, ten times or more. V gene TRBV6-1 combines with J gene TRBJ1-1, with D tentatively TRBD1 (6 bases). The CDR3 sequence is 14 residues long. V shed 6 bases and J shed 0 bases, with 11 bases lying between them. Germline V gene lookup returns CDR1 MNHNS and CDR2 SASEGT. DNA of the CDR3: TGTGCCAGCAGGAAAGGACAGTTGAACACTGAAGCTTTCTTT. Translating it yields CASRKGQLNTEAFF.

CDR3 DNA: TGTGCCAGCAGCAACCGGGACAGGTCACCTTCGAACACTGGGGCTTTCTTT. As protein: CASSNRDRSPSNTGAFF. The V gene is TRBV7-2, the J gene TRBJ1-1, with 8 bases matching TRBD1. This CDR3 has 17 amino acids. Trimming removed 5 bases from V and 11 bases from J; junction bases left unmatched: 22. Germline V gives CDR1 SGHTA, CDR2 FQGNSA.

The gene calls are TRBV7-9 and TRBJ2-3, with 8 positions matching TRBD2. This CDR3 has 16 residues. The V gene end was trimmed by 7 bases and the J gene end by 2 bases; junction bases not matched to a gene: 11. CDR1 and CDR2 (germline): SEHNR, FQNEAQ (reference sequence). Here the CDR3 reads CASTSGGRQPTDTQYF. CDR3 coding DNA: TGTGCCAGCACCAGCGGGGGCCGACAACCCACAGATACGCAGTATTTT.

This clonotype was found many times. The CDR3 sequence is CSAFRDNRAYNEQFF. In DNA, the CDR3 is TGCAGTGCCTTCCGGGACAACCGGGCCTACAATGAGCAGTTCTTC. The chain recombines TRBV20-1 with TRBJ2-1; maybe TRBD1 (6 bases). Deletions cut 6 bases from V and 2 bases from J, with 17 bases between. This CDR3 comprises 15 residues. Germline CDR1 reads DFQATT; CDR2 reads SNEGSKA (reference sequence).

Only a few counts were recorded for this clonotype. The J gene is TRBJ2-3, the V gene TRBV5-1, with 9 nucleotides matching TRBD1. V shed 2 bases, J shed 4 bases, and the junction held 8 bases outside the gene matches. The germline gives CDR1 SGHRS, CDR2 YFSETQ. The CDR3 length is 16 residues. The DNA of the CDR3 is TGCGCCAGCAGCTTACAGCCGGGACAGGGCCCAGATACGCAGTATTTT. This encodes CASSLQPGQGPDTQYF.

On this clonotype: A much larger clone differs by one base, so this may be a read error. The chain is built from TRBV6-2 or TRBV6-3 and TRBJ2-7; D unresolved. Germline V gives CDR1 MNHEY, CDR2 SVGEGT. CDR3 size: 15 residues. CDR3 sequence (DNA): TGTGCCAGCAGCAAAACCGGGCAAGGCGCCTACGAGAAGTACGTC. Translating gives CASSKTGQGAYEKYV.

This clonotype was found a few times. The chain links TRBV4-2 to TRBJ2-3; 12 nucleotides match TRBD2. CDR3 size: 17 residues. CDR1 and CDR2 from the germline V gene are LGHNA and YNFKEQ. V was pared by 0 bases and J by 6 bases, with 7 bases of the junction left unmatched. Here the CDR3 DNA reads TGTGCCAGCAGCCAAGAACCACTAGCGGGGGGTATGGATACGCAGTATTTT. It translates to CASSQEPLAGGMDTQYF.

The table lists this clonotype with a few counts. The genes are TRBV7-2 and TRBJ2-7; maybe TRBD1 (5 bases). The germline V gene encodes CDR1 SGHTA and CDR2 FQGNSA. The CDR3 is 14 residues long. V lost 6 bases and J 2 bases, leaving 14 bases between the germline ends. The chain's CDR3 is CASRLLRETYEQYV. In DNA, the CDR3 is TGTGCCAGCAGGCTACTCAGGGAAACCTACGAGCAGTACGTC.

In its sample, this clonotype was seen many times. V and J are TRBV3-1 and TRBJ2-3; TRBD2 aligns across 10 bases. The CDR3 totals 15 residues. The V gene end was trimmed by 7 bases and the J gene end by 4 bases; junction bases not matched to a gene: 8. Germline V gene data show CDR1 as LGHDT and CDR2 as YNNKEL (reference sequence). The CDR3 here is CASTVGLAASDTQYF. The DNA for the CDR3 is TGTGCCAGCACGGTAGGACTAGCGGCCTCAGATACGCAGTATTTT.

At least ten counts were recorded for this clonotype. V is TRBV20-1 and J is TRBJ2-1; no definite D call. This CDR3 region has 13 residues. The germline gives CDR1 DFQATT, CDR2 SNEGSKA (reference sequence). Trimming removed 0 bases from V and 6 bases from J, with 9 bases in between. The CDR3 coding sequence is TGCAGTGCTAGAGATTGGGCCCTCAATGAGCAGTTCTTC. Protein sequence: CSARDWALNEQFF.

At least ten counts were recorded for this clonotype. This chain joins TRBV6-1 and TRBJ1-1; no reliable D call. V gave up 9 bases and J gave up 2 bases, with 13 bases separating them. The germline gives CDR1 MNHNS, CDR2 SASEGT. The CDR3 contains 13 residues. The CDR3 reads CARPRNCNTEAFF. The DNA of the CDR3 is TGTGCCAGACCACGTAACTGTAACACTGAAGCTTTCTTT.

This clonotype was seen ten or more times. This chain joins TRBV24-1 and TRBJ1-5; TRBD1 matches at 8 bases. Germline V CDR1 and CDR2: KGHDR, SFDVKD. The CDR3 is made up of 14 amino acids. The junction had 4 bases not matched to a gene; V was cut back by 5 bases and J by 5 bases. CDR3 region: CATSARGPYQPQHF. The CDR3 DNA is TGTGCCACCAGTGCCAGGGGGCCGTATCAGCCCCAGCATTTT.